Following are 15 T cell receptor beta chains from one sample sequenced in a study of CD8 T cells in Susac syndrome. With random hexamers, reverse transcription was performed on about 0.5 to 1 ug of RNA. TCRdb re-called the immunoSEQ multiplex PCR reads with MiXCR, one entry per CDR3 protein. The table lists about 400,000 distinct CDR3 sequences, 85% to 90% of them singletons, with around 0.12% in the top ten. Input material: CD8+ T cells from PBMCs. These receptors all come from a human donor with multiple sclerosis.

The CDR3 bases are TGTGCCAGCAGTTCGGGGGACAGGGCGAGAAGTCGCGGGGAGCTGTTTTTT. Translating gives CASSSGDRARSRGELFF. The J gene is TRBJ2-2, the V gene TRBV12-3 or TRBV12-4; 9 nucleotides match TRBD1. The CDR3 spans 17 residues. V lost 4 bases and J lost 7; bases outside the gene matches: 13.

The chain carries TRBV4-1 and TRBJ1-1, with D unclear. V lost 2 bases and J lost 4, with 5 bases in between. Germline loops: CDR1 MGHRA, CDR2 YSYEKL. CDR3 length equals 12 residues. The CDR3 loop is CASSQMGTEAFF. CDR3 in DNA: TGCGCCAGCAGCCAAATGGGCACTGAAGCTTTCTTT.

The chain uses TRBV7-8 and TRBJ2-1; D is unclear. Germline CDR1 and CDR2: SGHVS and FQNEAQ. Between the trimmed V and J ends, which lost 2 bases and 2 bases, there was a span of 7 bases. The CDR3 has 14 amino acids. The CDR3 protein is CASSLTETYNEQFF. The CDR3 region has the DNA TGTGCCAGCAGCTTAACAGAGACCTACAATGAGCAGTTCTTC.

CDR3 DNA sequence: TGCAGTGCTCCCACAGGTCGCCAAGAGACCCAGTACTTC. It encodes CSAPTGRQETQYF. V and J are TRBV20-1 and TRBJ2-5; perhaps TRBD1 as D (5 bases). V was cut by 5 bases and J by 1 base, with 11 bases left in between. CDR3 size: 13 residues. Germline V lookup: CDR1 DFQATT, CDR2 SNEGSKA (reference sequence).

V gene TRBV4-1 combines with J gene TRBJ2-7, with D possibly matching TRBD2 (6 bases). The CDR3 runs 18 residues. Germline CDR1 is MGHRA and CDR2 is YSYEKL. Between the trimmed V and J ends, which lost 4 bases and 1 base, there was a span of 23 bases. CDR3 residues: CASSLSGGLPKPSYEQYF. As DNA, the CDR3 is TGCGCCAGCAGCCTCTCTGGAGGGCTACCCAAACCGTCCTACGAGCAGTACTTC.

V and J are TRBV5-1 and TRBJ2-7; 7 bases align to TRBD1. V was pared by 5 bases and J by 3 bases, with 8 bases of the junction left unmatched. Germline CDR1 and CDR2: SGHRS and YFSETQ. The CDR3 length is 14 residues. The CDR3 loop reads CASSIDRDNYEQYF. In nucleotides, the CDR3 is TGCGCCAGCAGTATCGACAGGGACAACTACGAGCAGTACTTC.

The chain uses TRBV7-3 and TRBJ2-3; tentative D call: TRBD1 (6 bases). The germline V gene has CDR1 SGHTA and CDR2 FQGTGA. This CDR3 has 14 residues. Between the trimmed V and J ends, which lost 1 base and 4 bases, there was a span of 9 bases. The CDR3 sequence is CASSLKGGADTQYF. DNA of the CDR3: TGTGCCAGCAGCTTAAAAGGGGGAGCAGATACGCAGTATTTT.

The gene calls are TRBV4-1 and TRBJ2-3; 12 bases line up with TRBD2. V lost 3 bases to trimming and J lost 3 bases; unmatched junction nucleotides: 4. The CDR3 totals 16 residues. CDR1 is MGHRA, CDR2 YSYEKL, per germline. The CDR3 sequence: CASSQYLAGGTDTQYF. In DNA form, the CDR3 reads TGCGCCAGCAGCCAGTATCTAGCGGGAGGGACAGATACGCAGTATTTT.

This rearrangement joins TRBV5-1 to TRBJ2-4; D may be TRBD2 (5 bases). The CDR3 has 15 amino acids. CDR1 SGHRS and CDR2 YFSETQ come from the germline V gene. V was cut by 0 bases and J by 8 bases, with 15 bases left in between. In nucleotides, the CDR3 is TGCGCCAGCAGCTTGGTTGTTGGAGGCCGAGACATTCAGTACTTC. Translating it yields CASSLVVGGRDIQYF.

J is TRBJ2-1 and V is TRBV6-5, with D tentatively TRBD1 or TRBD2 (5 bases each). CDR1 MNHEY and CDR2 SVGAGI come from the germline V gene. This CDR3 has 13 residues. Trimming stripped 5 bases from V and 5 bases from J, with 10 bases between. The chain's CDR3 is CASSMGTHNEQFF. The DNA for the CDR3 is TGTGCCAGCAGTATGGGGACCCACAATGAGCAGTTCTTC.

The CDR3 nucleotides read TGCGCCAGCAGCTGGGCGGCCCCCTCCTACGAGCAGTACTTC. This gives the protein CASSWAAPSYEQYF. V and J are TRBV5-1 and TRBJ2-7; D remains unclear. Trimming took off 3 bases at V and 0 bases at J, with 10 bases between the two ends. The CDR3 has 14 residues. The germline V gene encodes CDR1 SGHRS and CDR2 YFSETQ.

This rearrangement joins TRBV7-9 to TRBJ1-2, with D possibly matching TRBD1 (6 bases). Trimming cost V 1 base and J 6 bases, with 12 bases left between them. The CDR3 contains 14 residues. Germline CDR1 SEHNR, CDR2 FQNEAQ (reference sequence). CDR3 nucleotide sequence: TGTGCCAGCAGCTTAGGCCCAGGGGTGGATGGCTACACCTTC. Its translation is CASSLGPGVDGYTF. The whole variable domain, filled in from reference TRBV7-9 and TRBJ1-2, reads DTGVSQNPRHKITKRGQNVTFRCDPISEHNRLYWYRQTLGQGPEFLTYFQNEAQLEKSRLLSDRFSAERPKGSFSTLEIQRTEQGDSAMYLCASSLGPGVDGYTFGSGTRLTVV.

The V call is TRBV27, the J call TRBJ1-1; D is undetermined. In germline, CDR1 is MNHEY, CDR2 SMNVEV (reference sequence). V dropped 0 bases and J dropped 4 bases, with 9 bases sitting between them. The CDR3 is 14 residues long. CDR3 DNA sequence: TGTGCCAGCAGTTTATCCTCGGGAATCACTGAAGCTTTCTTT. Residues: CASSLSSGITEAFF.

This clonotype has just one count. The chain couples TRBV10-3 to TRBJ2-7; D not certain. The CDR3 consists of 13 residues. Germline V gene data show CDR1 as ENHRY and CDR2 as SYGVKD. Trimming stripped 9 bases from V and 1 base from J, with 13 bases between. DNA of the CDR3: TGTGCCATTGGAGAATCCCCATCCTACGAGCAGTACTTC. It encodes CAIGESPSYEQYF.

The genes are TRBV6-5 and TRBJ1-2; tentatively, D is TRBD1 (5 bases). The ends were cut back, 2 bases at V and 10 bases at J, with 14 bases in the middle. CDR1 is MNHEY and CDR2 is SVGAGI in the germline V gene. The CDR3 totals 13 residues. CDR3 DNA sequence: TGTGCCAGCAGTTACGGGGCCGTTAACGCCTACACCTTC. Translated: CASSYGAVNAYTF.